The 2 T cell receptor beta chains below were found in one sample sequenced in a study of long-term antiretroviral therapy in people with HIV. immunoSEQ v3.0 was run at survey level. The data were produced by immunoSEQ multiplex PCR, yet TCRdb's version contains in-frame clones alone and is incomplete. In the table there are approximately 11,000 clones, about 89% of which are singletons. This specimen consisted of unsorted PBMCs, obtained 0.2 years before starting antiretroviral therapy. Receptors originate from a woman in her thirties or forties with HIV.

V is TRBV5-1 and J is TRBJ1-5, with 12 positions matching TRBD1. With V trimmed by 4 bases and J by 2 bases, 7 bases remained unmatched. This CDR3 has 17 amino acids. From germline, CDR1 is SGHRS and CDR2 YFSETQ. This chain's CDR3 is CASSPGTGGSGNQPQHF. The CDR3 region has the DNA TGCGCCAGCAGCCCAGGGACAGGGGGCTCCGGCAATCAGCCCCAGCATTTT.

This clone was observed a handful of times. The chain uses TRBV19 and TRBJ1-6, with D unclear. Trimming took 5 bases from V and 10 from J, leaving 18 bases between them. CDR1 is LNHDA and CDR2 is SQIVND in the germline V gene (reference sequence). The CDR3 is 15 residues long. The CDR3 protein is CASSAAGGPRSPLHF. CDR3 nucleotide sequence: TGTGCCAGTAGTGCAGCTGGAGGCCCCAGATCACCCCTCCACTTT.